This paragraph reports one T cell receptor (beta chain). Next came a second PCR, run for roughly 6 to 11 cycles, which used a sample-barcoded 5' primer along with a J-beta primer mix. TCRdb analysed the 5' RACE reads with MiXCR anew, one entry per CDR3 protein. This sample has 600,000 or so distinct CDR3 sequences, with around half found just once. CDR1 SGHTA and CDR2 FQGNSA come from the germline V gene. This CDR3 spans 15 amino acids. V shed 2 bases and J 13 bases; nucleotides not matched to a gene: 12. The data were obtained in a study of blood T cells in healthy people across ages. Sequencing was performed on blood. J is TRBJ2-1 and V is TRBV7-2; the match to TRBD1 covers 9 bases. The clonotype was recovered from a man older than 75 in good health. CDR3 sequence: CASSLNPGQGETQFF. DNA for the CDR3: TGTGCCAGCAGCTTAAATCCGGGACAGGGCGAGACCCAGTTCTTC.